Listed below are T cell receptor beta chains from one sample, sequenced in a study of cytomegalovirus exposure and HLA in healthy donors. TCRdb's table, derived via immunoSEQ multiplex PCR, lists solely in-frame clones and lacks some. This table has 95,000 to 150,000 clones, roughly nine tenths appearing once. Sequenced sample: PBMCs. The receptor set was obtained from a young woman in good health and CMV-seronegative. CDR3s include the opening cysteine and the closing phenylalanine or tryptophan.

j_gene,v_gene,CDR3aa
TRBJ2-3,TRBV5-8,CASSSGTSGRRHTDTQYF
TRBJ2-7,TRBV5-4,CAYRGFGEQYF
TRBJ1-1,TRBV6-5,CAAKGATVNTEAFF
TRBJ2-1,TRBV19,CASSIGVFRRGEQFF
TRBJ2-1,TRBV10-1,CASSELTSGRAAEQFF
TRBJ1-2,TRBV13,CASSLQGAEDYGYTF
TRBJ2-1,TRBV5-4,CASSPSAGGSYNEQFF
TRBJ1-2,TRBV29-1,CSVESGEEYGYTF
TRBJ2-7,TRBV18,CASSQGGLTYEQYF
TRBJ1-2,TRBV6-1,CASSAGTGGRDYGYTF
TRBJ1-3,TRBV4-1,CASSPSGSSGNTIYF
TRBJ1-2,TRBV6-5,CASSYSADGYTF
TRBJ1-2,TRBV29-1,CSVDADSPNYGYTF
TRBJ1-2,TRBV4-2,CASSQVGQGYGYTF
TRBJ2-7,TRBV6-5,CASTTKGPPLGEQYF
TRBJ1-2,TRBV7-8,CASSLPDSGYGYTF
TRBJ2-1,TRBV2,CASSDGTRNEQFF
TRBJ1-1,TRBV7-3,CASSLNRNTEAFF
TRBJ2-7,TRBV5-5,CASSYDRYSSYEQYF
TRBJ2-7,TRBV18,CASSMIALAGGSSYEQYF
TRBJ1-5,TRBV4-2,CASSQTTGTGDQPQHF
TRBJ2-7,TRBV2,CATCSGPLYEQYF
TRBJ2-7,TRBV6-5,CASSSRQTKSYEQYF
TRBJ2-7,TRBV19,CASSIGTGVYEQYF
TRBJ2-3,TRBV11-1,CASSSLERRITDTQYF
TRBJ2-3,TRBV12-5,CASGLGDNLAQYF
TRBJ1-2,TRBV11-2,CASSSPRGSGHGYTF
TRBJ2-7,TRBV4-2,CASSQDMSGPSYEQYF
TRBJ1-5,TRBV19,CASTARAGDGDQPQHF
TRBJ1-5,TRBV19,CASSQDDSSNQPQHF
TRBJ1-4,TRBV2,CASRDVPGQDEELFF
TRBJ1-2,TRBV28,CASCPEGGYGYTF
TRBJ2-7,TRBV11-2,CASRLGLAGYEQYF
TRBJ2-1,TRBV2,CASSASGFYNEQFF
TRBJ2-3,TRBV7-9,CASSPQAGGITDTQYF
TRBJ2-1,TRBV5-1,CASSLGADAYNEQFF